This passage covers 10 T cell receptor beta chains from one sample sequenced in a study of radiation and T cells in renal cell carcinoma. Time point specified: blood 2 weeks post-SBRT. Sample treatment: 15 Gy SBRT to primary tumor, nephrectomy 4 weeks later. Generated by immunoSEQ multiplex PCR, the TCRdb table keeps only in-frame clones and is missing some. The sample carries 100,000 to 150,000 clones, about 88% recorded once. The sample here was blood, taken from a patient whose treatment included radiotherapy and nephrectomy. These receptors were collected from an older woman with renal cell carcinoma.

CDR3 DNA: TGTGCCAGCAGCTTTTCCCTAGCGGGGGCCCCCGGGGGGACCCAGTACTTC. Translation: CASSFSLAGAPGGTQYF. This chain joins TRBV11-2 and TRBJ2-5, with TRBD2 matching 10 bases. CDR1 is SGHAT, CDR2 FQNNGV, per germline. CDR3 size: 17 residues. The V and J ends lost 3 bases and 7 bases, in that order; junction bases with no gene match: 14.

The V call is TRBV11-3, the J call TRBJ2-6; 9 nucleotides match TRBD1. This CDR3 contains 19 residues. Germline CDR1 SGHNT, CDR2 YENEEA. V lost 1 base and J lost 0; bases outside the gene matches: 7. The CDR3 nucleotides are TGTGCCAGCAGCTTAGCCGGGACAGGGCAAAGCTCTGGGGCCAACGTCCTGACTTTC. It codes for CASSLAGTGQSSGANVLTF.

The chain couples TRBV5-1 to TRBJ2-2; TRBD1 might be the D (6 bases). CDR1 and CDR2 (germline): SGHRS, YFSETQ. The CDR3 is 13 residues long. V shed 7 bases and J shed 5 bases, with 12 bases lying between them. The CDR3 DNA is TGCGCCAGCCGGGACACCAGGACCGGGGAGCTGTTTTTT. This encodes CASRDTRTGELFF.

V and J are TRBV7-2 and TRBJ1-5; a possible D gene is TRBD1 (6 bases). The length of the CDR3 is 14 residues. The V and J ends lost 1 base and 6 bases respectively, with 10 bases between them. Per the germline V gene, CDR1 is SGHTA and CDR2 is FQGNSA. The CDR3 DNA follows: TGTGCCAGCAGCTTAGTAGGGGGAGGTCAGCCCCAGCATTTT. Encoded protein: CASSLVGGGQPQHF.

This clone was picked up a small number of times. The genes are TRBV6-5 and TRBJ2-2, with 8 positions matching TRBD2. Germline values: CDR1 MNHEY, CDR2 SVGAGI. This CDR3 has 16 amino acids. J was trimmed by 0 bases and V by 4 bases; bases with no gene match: 4. CDR3 residues: CASSLRRGANTGELFF. CDR3 sequence (DNA): TGTGCCAGCAGTTTACGGCGGGGGGCGAACACCGGGGAGCTGTTTTTT.

CDR3 nucleotide sequence: TGTGCCAGCAGCTTTACCACAGGGGTCCGGGAAAAACTGTTTTTT. Translating gives CASSFTTGVREKLFF. The chain joins TRBV7-2 to TRBJ1-4, with TRBD1 matching over 7 bases. J was trimmed by 8 bases and V by 3 bases; bases with no gene match: 9. The CDR3 loop spans 15 amino acids. CDR1 and CDR2 from the germline V gene are SGHTA and FQGNSA.

Worth noting for this clone: As the CDR3 is not closed by the conserved phenylalanine or tryptophan, this likely results from a read error. The chain links TRBV6-5 to TRBJ1-1; 7 nucleotides align to TRBD1. This CDR3 contains 14 residues. Trimming at V came to 7 bases and at J to 3 bases, leaving 8 bases not matched to a gene. Germline CDR1 reads MNHEY; CDR2 reads SVGAGI. CDR3 nucleotide sequence: TGTGCCAGCACCGAAACAGGGGCCGACACTGAAGCTTTCCTT. As protein: CASTETGADTEAFL.

The chain combines TRBV9 with TRBJ1-1, with TRBD1 as a possible D gene (5 bases). The CDR3 loop spans 16 amino acids. The V end lost 5 bases, the J end lost 1 base, and 18 bases lay between the germline ends. CDR1 is SGDLS and CDR2 is YYNGEE in the germline V gene. CDR3 DNA sequence: TGTGCCAGCAGTGAGGGGCTGGGAAAGACGAACACTGAAGCTTTCTTT. Translation gives CASSEGLGKTNTEAFF.

This clone was counted once. This chain links TRBV4-3 with TRBJ2-2; TRBD2 agrees at 11 bases. The CDR3 spans 17 residues. V shed 0 bases and J 7 bases; nucleotides not matched to a gene: 7. Per the germline V gene, CDR1 is LGHNA and CDR2 is YSLEER. CDR3 nucleotides: TGCGCCAGCAGCCAAGAAGTAGCGGGGGGGCCAAGCGGGGAGCTGTTTTTT. Amino acids: CASSQEVAGGPSGELFF.

A single count supports this clone. The chain recombines TRBV19 with TRBJ2-3, with D unresolved. The CDR3 extends over 16 amino acids. The ends were cut back, 5 bases at V and 0 bases at J, with 15 bases in the middle. Germline CDR1 is LNHDA and CDR2 is SQIVND (reference sequence). Here the CDR3 DNA reads TGTGCCAGTAGTGAACGCACGACAACTAGCACAGATACGCAGTATTTT. It codes for CASSERTTTSTDTQYF.